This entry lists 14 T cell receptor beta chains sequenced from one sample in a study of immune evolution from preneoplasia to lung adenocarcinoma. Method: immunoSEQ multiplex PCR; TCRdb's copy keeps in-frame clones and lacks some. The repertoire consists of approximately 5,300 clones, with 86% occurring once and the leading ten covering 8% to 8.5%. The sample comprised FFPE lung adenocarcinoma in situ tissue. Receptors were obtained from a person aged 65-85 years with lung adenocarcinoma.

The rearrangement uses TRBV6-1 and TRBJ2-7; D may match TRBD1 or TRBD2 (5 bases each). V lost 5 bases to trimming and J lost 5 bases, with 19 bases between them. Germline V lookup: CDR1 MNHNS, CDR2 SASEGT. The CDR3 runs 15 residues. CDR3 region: CASSSPAREWDEQYF. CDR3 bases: TGTGCCAGCAGTTCTCCAGCCAGGGAGTGGGACGAGCAGTACTTC.

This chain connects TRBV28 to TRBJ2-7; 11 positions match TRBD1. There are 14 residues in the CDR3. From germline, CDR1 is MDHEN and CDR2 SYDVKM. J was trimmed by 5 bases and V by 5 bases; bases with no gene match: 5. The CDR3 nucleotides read TGTGCCAGCAGTCCGCGGGACAGGGGGGACGAGCAGTACTTC. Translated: CASSPRDRGDEQYF.

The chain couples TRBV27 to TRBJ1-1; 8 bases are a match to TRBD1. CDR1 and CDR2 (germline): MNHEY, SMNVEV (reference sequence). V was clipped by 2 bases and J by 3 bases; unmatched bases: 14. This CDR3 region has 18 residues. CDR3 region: CASSLRGRGRGHDTEAFF. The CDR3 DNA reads TGTGCCAGCAGTTTAAGGGGGCGGGGCAGGGGGCATGACACTGAAGCTTTCTTT.

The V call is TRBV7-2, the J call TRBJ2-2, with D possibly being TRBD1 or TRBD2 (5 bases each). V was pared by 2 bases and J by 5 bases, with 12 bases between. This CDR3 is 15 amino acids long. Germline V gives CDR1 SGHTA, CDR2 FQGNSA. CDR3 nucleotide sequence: TGTGCCAGCAGCTTAAACGGGGCCCAGACCGGGGAGCTGTTTTTT. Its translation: CASSLNGAQTGELFF.

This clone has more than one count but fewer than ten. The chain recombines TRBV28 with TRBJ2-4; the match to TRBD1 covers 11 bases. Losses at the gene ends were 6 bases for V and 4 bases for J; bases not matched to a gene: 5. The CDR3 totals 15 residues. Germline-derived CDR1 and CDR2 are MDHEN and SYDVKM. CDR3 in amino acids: CASRSGTGGKNIQYF. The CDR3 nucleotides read TGTGCCAGCAGGTCCGGGACAGGGGGAAAAAACATTCAGTACTTC.

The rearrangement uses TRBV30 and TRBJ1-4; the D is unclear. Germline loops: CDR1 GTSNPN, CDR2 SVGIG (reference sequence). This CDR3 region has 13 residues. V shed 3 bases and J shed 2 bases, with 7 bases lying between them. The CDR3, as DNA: TGTGCCTGGAGGAAACAGACTAATGAAAAACTGTTTTTT. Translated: CAWRKQTNEKLFF.

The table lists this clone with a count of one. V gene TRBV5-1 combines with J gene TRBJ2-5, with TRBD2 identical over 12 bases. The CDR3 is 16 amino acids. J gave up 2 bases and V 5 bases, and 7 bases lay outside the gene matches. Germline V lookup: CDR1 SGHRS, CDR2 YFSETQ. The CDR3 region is CASSSGLAGRQETQYF. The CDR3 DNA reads TGCGCCAGCAGTTCGGGACTAGCGGGTAGACAAGAGACCCAGTACTTC.

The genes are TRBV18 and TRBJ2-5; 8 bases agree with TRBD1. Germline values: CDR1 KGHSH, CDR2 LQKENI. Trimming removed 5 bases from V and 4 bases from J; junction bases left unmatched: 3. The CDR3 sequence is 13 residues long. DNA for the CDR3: TGTGCCAGCTCAACCGGGACAGGAGAGACCCAGTACTTC. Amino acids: CASSTGTGETQYF.

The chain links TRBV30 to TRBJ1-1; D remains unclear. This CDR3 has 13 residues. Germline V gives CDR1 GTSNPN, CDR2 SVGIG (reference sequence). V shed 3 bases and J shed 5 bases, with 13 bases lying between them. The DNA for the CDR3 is TGTGCCTGGAGGTTCCAGGTAGTAACTGAAGCTTTCTTT. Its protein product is CAWRFQVVTEAFF.

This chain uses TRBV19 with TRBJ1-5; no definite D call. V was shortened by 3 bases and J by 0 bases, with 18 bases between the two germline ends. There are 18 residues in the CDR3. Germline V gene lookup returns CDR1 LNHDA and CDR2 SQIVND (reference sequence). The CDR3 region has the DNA TGTGCCAGTAGTATGGAGGCAGATAACGTATATAGCAATCAGCCCCAGCATTTT. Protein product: CASSMEADNVYSNQPQHF.

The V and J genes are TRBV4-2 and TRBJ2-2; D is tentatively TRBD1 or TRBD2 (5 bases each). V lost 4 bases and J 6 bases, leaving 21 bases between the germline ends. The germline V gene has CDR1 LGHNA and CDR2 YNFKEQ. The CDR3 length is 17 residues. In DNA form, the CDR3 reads TGTGCCAGCAGCCCGCCAATTGGGGCTAGCCCCCCCGGGGAGCTGTTTTTT. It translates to CASSPPIGASPPGELFF.

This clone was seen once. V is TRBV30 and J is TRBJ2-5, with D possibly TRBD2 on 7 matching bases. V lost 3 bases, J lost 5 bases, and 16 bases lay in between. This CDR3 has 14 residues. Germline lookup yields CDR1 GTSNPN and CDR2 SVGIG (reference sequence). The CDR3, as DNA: TGTGCCTGGAGGAAAGGGGGAGCGGGGGAGACCCAGTACTTC. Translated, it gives CAWRKGGAGETQYF.

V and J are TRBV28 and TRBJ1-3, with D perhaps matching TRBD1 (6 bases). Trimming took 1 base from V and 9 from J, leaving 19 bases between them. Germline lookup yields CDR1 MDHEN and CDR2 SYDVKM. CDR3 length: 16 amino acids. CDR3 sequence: CASSLLGHLEFVTIYF. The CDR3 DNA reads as TGTGCCAGCAGTTTATTGGGACACCTGGAATTTGTCACCATATATTTT.

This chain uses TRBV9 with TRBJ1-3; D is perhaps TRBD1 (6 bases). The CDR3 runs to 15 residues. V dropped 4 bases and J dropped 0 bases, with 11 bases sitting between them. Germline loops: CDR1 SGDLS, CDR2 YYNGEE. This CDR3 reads CASSPRQDSGNTIYF. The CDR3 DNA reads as TGTGCCAGCAGCCCAAGACAGGACTCTGGAAACACCATATATTTT.